This T cell receptor beta chain comes out of a study of T cell responses to AZD1222 COVID-19 vaccine. General study results and limits: Females outnumbered males among donors, who were mostly white British; clonal diversity was possibly underestimated. All repertoire sampling was performed exclusively after the peak T cell response.

The CDR3 runs 13 residues. Unmatched junction bases numbered 6, after V lost 3 bases and J lost 9 bases. Germline V lookup: CDR1 SGDLS, CDR2 YYNGEE. The data were produced by immunoSEQ multiplex PCR, yet TCRdb's version contains in-frame clones alone and is incomplete. The sample has tens of thousands of clones, approximately 92% seen once. For this clone: Its matching antigen is unknown.

The receptor was isolated from an adult who received the AZD1222 COVID-19 vaccine. The rearrangement uses TRBV9 and TRBJ2-3; 8 bases are a match to TRBD1. The material sequenced was peripheral blood, taken 28 days after the second AZD1222 dose. The CDR3: CASSARQGSTQYF. The CDR3, as DNA: TGTGCCAGCAGCGCCCGACAGGGGTCGACGCAGTATTTT.